Listed here are 26 T cell receptor beta chains from one sample, sequenced in a study of T cells in Graves' hyperthyroidism and ophthalmopathy. Amplified regions were TCR beta CDR3 sequences from RNA transcripts. When the TCR CDR3 underwent first-round RT-PCR, the HTBI primer set was used. TCRdb fed the multiplex PCR reads into MiXCR, producing one record per CDR3 protein. The sample lists around 600,000 distinct CDR3 sequences, around 16% occurring once. Sequences were obtained from blood. The receptors originated from a woman in her 30s with Graves' hyperthyroidism.

This clonotype was seen only a few times. The V call is TRBV27, the J call TRBJ2-3; D unclear. V was cut by 3 bases and J by 6 bases, with 10 bases left in between. The length of the CDR3 is 13 residues. Germline CDR1 MNHEY, CDR2 SMNVEV (reference sequence). The CDR3: CASSFRVRDTQYF. The CDR3 DNA sequence: TGTGCCAGCAGTTTCCGTGTGCGGGATACGCAGTATTTT.

This clonotype showed up many times. The V call is TRBV20-1, the J call TRBJ2-1; possible D gene TRBD2, 6 bases. V lost 3 bases, J lost 6 bases, and 15 bases lay in between. The CDR3 consists of 14 residues. CDR1 is DFQATT and CDR2 is SNEGSKA in the germline V gene (reference sequence). In DNA form, the CDR3 reads TGCAGTGCTAGGTCAGAGGGCGGGACCAATGAGCAGTTCTTC. It translates to CSARSEGGTNEQFF.

V and J are TRBV19 and TRBJ2-6; 9 bases match TRBD1. The trim removed 7 bases at V and 3 bases at J, leaving 13 bases unmatched. The CDR3 is 18 residues long. Germline-derived CDR1 and CDR2 are LNHDA and SQIVND (reference sequence). The CDR3 loop reads CASKTNYGTGNGANVLTF. CDR3 DNA sequence: TGTGCCAGTAAGACAAACTACGGGACAGGGAATGGGGCCAACGTCCTGACTTTC.

This clonotype was detected many times. CDR3 amino acids: CASSRGHGNEKLFF. Here the CDR3 DNA reads TGTGCCAGCAGTCGGGGGCATGGTAATGAAAAACTGTTTTTT. This chain connects TRBV28 to TRBJ1-4; tentative D call: TRBD1 (6 bases). CDR3 length: 14 residues. From germline, CDR1 is MDHEN and CDR2 SYDVKM. Trimming removed 5 bases from V and 4 bases from J, with 11 bases in between.

This clonotype was seen repeatedly, ten times or more. The chain uses TRBV5-1 and TRBJ2-5; TRBD2 is a possible D gene (5 bases). V was pared by 3 bases and J by 5 bases, with 14 bases between. Germline CDR1 and CDR2: SGHRS and YFSETQ. The CDR3 runs 14 residues. DNA of the CDR3: TGCGCCAGCAGCTCCATCCTCGGGGAGGAGACCCAGTACTTC. Translation gives CASSSILGEETQYF.

This clonotype was seen many times. A junction boundary mismatches the germline segment, possibly from a read error. The J gene is TRBJ2-5, the V gene TRBV11-2, with a possible D match to TRBD2 (6 bases). The CDR3 covers 15 residues. Germline V CDR1 and CDR2: SGHAT, FQNNGV. The CDR3 reads CASSLALMRGGDAHF. The CDR3 DNA is TGTGCCAGCAGCTTAGCTCTGATGAGGGGCGGGGATGCCCACTTC.

This clonotype has at least ten counts. V and J are TRBV20-1 and TRBJ2-3; 9 bases line up with TRBD2. The CDR3 extends over 17 amino acids. V gave up 5 bases and J gave up 3 bases; unmatched junction bases: 15. CDR1 and CDR2 from the germline V gene are DFQATT and SNEGSKA (reference sequence). The CDR3 coding sequence is TGCAGTGCTTCTTCGGCGGCGGGAGGGGGAGTGACAGATACGCAGTATTTT. Residues: CSASSAAGGGVTDTQYF.

The chain employs TRBV7-6 and TRBJ2-3; 8 nucleotides line up with TRBD1. With V trimmed by 4 bases and J by 5 bases, 8 bases remained unmatched. The CDR3 extends over 15 amino acids. The germline gives CDR1 SGHVS, CDR2 FNYEAQ. CDR3 protein: CASSSGQGPRDTQYF. As DNA, the CDR3 is TGTGCCAGCAGCTCAGGACAGGGCCCAAGAGATACGCAGTATTTT.

Remarks on this clonotype: A single base separates this from a much larger clone, so it may be a read error. The missing conserved phenylalanine or tryptophan at the end of this CDR3 makes a read error likely. CDR3 sequence (DNA): TGTGCCAGCAGTCCCCGAAGGAGGGATGGAAACACCATATATTCT. This sequence encodes CASSPRRRDGNTIYS. This chain connects TRBV6-2 or TRBV6-3 to TRBJ1-3; D ambiguous. The CDR3 loop spans 15 amino acids. Germline assignment: CDR1 MNHEY and CDR2 SVGEGT. V was pared by 5 bases and J by 3 bases, with 14 bases between.

The chain uses TRBV19 and TRBJ2-3; 8 positions agree with TRBD2. J gave up 5 bases and V 2 bases, and 6 bases lay outside the gene matches. The CDR3 sequence is 15 residues long. Germline V gene lookup returns CDR1 LNHDA and CDR2 SQIVND (reference sequence). In DNA, the CDR3 is TGTGCCAGTAGTATAAGCGGGAGACTGGAAGATACGCAGTATTTT. Protein sequence: CASSISGRLEDTQYF.

In this sample, this clonotype turned up a few times. This chain joins TRBV5-6 and TRBJ2-7; weak D call: TRBD1 (6 bases). V was clipped by 1 base and J by 0 bases, with 11 bases between them. This CDR3 is built from 15 residues. Germline CDR1 and CDR2: SGHDT and YYEEEE. In nucleotides, the CDR3 is TGTGCCAGCAGCTTGAGGACAGTCGTCTCCTACGAGCAGTACTTC. It is translated as CASSLRTVVSYEQYF.

As concerns this clonotype: One junction end does not reproduce the germline sequence, and a read error may be involved. J is TRBJ2-1 and V is TRBV7-7, with 7 bases that match TRBD1. The CDR3 runs 16 residues. Germline V gives CDR1 SSHAT, CDR2 FNYEAQ (reference sequence). CDR3 DNA sequence: TGTGCTAGCAGCCCTTCGACAGGGAGCTCCTACAATGAGCAGTTCTTC. Its translation: CASSPSTGSSYNEQFF. Looking up the rest from reference TRBV7-7 and TRBJ2-1 gives the full variable domain: GAGVSQSPRYKVTKRGQDVTLRCDPISSHATLYWYQQALGQGPEFLTYFNYEAQPDKSGLPSDRFSAERPEGSISTLTIQRTEQRDSAMYRCASSPSTGSSYNEQFFGPGTRLTVL.

This clonotype was recorded a few times. CDR3 residues: CASSSDSGINTGELFF. The CDR3 DNA sequence: TGTGCCAGCAGTAGTGATAGCGGGATAAACACCGGGGAGCTGTTTTTT. This chain uses TRBV12-3 or TRBV12-4 with TRBJ2-2; 8 bases match TRBD2. Trimming cost V 5 bases and J 2 bases; bases outside gene matches: 7. CDR3 length: 16 amino acids.

This chain links TRBV6-4 with TRBJ1-6; no clear D. The ends were cut back, 8 bases at V and 11 bases at J, with 19 bases in the middle. Germline assignment: CDR1 MRHNA and CDR2 SNTAGT. The CDR3 consists of 14 residues. Written as DNA, the CDR3 is TGTGCCAGCTCTCTGGGGTTCAACGATCCACCCCTCCACTTT. This codes for CASSLGFNDPPLHF.

The sample holds a few counts of this clonotype. The chain carries TRBV25-1 and TRBJ2-7, with TRBD2 matching 9 bases. CDR1 and CDR2 (germline): MGHDK, SYGVNS. The CDR3 has 18 amino acids. The V gene end was trimmed by 1 base and the J gene end by 2 bases; junction bases not matched to a gene: 12. CDR3 bases: TGTGCCAGCAGTGAATTAATTCGGACTAGCGAGACTCCCTACGAGCAGTACTTC. It codes for CASSELIRTSETPYEQYF.

The chain carries TRBV12-5 and TRBJ2-1, with TRBD2 matching 11 bases. This CDR3 is built from 19 residues. Germline V gene data show CDR1 as LGHNT and CDR2 as FRNRAP. The J segment lost 5 bases and the V segment lost 1 base, leaving 13 bases of the junction unmatched. CDR3 residues: CASGLGGASGRPRNNEQFF. The CDR3 bases are TGTGCTAGTGGTTTGGGGGGGGCTAGCGGGAGGCCCCGTAACAATGAGCAGTTCTTC.

The chain joins TRBV3-1 to TRBJ2-5; 9 bases match TRBD1. CDR1 LGHDT and CDR2 YNNKEL come from the germline V gene (reference sequence). There are 14 residues in the CDR3. J was trimmed by 5 bases and V by 5 bases; bases with no gene match: 6. CDR3 sequence reads: CASSDRTGEETQYF. Here the CDR3 DNA reads TGTGCCAGCAGCGACCGGACAGGGGAGGAGACCCAGTACTTC.

The V call is TRBV4-3, the J call TRBJ2-3; 9 bases map to TRBD2. J gave up 5 bases and V 4 bases, and 22 bases lay outside the gene matches. This CDR3 has 20 amino acids. Germline CDR1 reads LGHNA; CDR2 reads YSLEER. The DNA of the CDR3 is TGCGCCAGCAGCCGAATGGCCTCTAGCGGGGTGGTTGCGTCAAGAGATACGCAGTATTTT. Residues: CASSRMASSGVVASRDTQYF.

The chain links TRBV24-1 to TRBJ2-5, with D tentatively TRBD1 or TRBD2 (5 bases each). Trimming cost V 2 bases and J 4 bases, with 13 bases left between them. Germline V gene lookup returns CDR1 KGHDR and CDR2 SFDVKD. This CDR3 is 15 amino acids long. Here the CDR3 DNA reads TGTGCCACCAGTGATTGGGACGGCACCCGAGAGACCCAGTACTTC. Its translation: CATSDWDGTRETQYF.

This clonotype was seen at least ten times. V and J are TRBV12-3 or TRBV12-4 and TRBJ2-1; D gene uncertain. V lost 5 bases, J lost 4 bases, and 9 bases lay in between. The CDR3 has 13 residues. The CDR3 sequence: CASSIGPYNEQFF. CDR3 coding DNA: TGTGCCAGCAGTATAGGACCATACAATGAGCAGTTCTTC.

This clonotype occurred many times. The chain recombines TRBV20-1 with TRBJ2-7; D possibly matches TRBD1 or TRBD2 (5 bases each). Trimming stripped 6 bases from V and 5 bases from J, with 20 bases between. Germline-derived CDR1 and CDR2 are DFQATT and SNEGSKA (reference sequence). The CDR3 runs 14 residues. DNA of the CDR3: TGCAGTGCAACCACCGGGACCTACGCCGACGAGCAGTACTTC. Its protein product is CSATTGTYADEQYF.

Many counts were recorded for this clonotype. The rearrangement joins TRBV7-2 to TRBJ1-1; 7 bases map to TRBD1. Germline V gene sequence: CDR1 SGHTA, CDR2 FQGNSA. J gave up 4 bases and V 2 bases, and 7 bases lay outside the gene matches. The CDR3 has 15 residues. The CDR3: CASSLPGGVVTEAFF. CDR3 in DNA: TGTGCCAGCAGCTTACCAGGGGGAGTGGTCACTGAAGCTTTCTTT.

This clonotype was observed a few times. The chain has TRBV6-2 or TRBV6-3 and TRBJ1-2; no clear D gene. V was pared by 6 bases and J by 3 bases, with 11 bases between. Germline loops: CDR1 MNHEY, CDR2 SVGEGT. This CDR3 has 13 residues. The CDR3 DNA follows: TGTGCCAGCAGCCCCGCAAGATACTATGGCTACACCTTC. Translation: CASSPARYYGYTF.

This chain links TRBV19 with TRBJ1-5; unclear D gene. Germline CDR1 and CDR2: LNHDA and SQIVND (reference sequence). V was pared by 3 bases and J by 5 bases, with 8 bases between. This CDR3 is 13 amino acids long. This chain's CDR3 is CASSIERDQPQHF. Written as DNA, the CDR3 is TGTGCCAGTAGTATTGAGAGGGATCAGCCCCAGCATTTT.

This clonotype was found many times. The rearrangement joins TRBV7-2 to TRBJ2-3, with unresolved D. The CDR3 sequence is 16 residues long. V lost 5 bases, J lost 4 bases, and 19 bases lay in between. Per the germline V gene, CDR1 is SGHTA and CDR2 is FQGNSA. This CDR3 reads CASSLGRTERADTQYF. The DNA of the CDR3 is TGTGCCAGCAGCCTAGGACGTACCGAAAGGGCAGATACGCAGTATTTT.

There are many counts of this clonotype. The genes are TRBV11-2 and TRBJ2-7; D might be TRBD2 (5 bases). This CDR3 is 14 amino acids long. V dropped 1 base and J dropped 3 bases, with 10 bases sitting between them. Germline CDR1 SGHAT, CDR2 FQNNGV. CDR3 nucleotide sequence: TGTGCCAGCAGCTTAGGGCTAGAGGGCTACGAGCAGTACTTC. Translated, it gives CASSLGLEGYEQYF.